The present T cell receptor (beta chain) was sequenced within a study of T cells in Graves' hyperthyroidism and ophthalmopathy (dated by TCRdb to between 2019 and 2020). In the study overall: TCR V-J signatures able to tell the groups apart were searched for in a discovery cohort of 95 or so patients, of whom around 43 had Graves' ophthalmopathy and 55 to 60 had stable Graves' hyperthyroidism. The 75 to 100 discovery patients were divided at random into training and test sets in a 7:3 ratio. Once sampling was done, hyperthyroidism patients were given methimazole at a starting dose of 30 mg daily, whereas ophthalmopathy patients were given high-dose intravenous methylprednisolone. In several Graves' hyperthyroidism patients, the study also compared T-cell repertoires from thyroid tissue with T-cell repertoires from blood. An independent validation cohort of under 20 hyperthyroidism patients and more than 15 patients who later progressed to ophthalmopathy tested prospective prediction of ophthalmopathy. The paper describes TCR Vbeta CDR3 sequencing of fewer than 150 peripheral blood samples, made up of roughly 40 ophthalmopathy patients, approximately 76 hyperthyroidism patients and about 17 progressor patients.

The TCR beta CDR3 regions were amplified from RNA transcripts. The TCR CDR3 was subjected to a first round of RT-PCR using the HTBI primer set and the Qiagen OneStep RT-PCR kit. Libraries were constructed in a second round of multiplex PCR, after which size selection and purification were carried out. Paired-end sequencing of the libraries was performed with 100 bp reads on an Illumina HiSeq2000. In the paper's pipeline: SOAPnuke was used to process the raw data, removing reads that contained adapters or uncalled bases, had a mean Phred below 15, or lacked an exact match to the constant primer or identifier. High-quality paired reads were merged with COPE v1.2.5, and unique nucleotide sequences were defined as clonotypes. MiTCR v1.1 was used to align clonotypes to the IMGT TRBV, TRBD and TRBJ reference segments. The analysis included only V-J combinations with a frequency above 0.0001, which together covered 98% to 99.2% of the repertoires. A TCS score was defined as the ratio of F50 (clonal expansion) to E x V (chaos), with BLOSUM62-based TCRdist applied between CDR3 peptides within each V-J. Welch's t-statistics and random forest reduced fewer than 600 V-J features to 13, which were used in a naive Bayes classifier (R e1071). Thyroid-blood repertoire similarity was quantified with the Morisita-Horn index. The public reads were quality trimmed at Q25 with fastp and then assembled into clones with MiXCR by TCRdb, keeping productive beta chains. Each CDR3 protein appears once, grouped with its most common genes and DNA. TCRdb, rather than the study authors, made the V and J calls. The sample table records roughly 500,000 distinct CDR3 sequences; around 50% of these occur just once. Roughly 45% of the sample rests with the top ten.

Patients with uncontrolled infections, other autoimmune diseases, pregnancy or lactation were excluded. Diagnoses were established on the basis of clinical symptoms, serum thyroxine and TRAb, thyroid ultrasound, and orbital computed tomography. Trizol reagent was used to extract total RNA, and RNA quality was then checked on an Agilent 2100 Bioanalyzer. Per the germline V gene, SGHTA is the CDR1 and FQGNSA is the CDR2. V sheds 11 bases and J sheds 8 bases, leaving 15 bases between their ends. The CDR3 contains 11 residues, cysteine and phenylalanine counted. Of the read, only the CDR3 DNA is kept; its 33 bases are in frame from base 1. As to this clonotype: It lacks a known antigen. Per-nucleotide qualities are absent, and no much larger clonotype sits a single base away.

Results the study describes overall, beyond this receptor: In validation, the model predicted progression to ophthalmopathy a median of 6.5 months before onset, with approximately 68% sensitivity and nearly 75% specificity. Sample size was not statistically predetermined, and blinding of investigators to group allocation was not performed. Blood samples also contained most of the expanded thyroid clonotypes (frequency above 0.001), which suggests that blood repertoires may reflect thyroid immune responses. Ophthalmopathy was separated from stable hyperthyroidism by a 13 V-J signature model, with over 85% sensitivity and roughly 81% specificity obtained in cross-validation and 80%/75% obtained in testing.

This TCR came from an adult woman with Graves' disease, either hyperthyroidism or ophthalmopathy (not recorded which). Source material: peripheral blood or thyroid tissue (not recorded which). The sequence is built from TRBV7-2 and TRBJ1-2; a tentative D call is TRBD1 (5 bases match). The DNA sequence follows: TGTGCCGGGTCGCAGGGTGGGGGCTACACCTTC. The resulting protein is CAGSQGGGYTF.